Listed here are 4 T cell receptor beta chains from one sample, sequenced in a study of early T cells in non-severe SARS-CoV-2 infection. Each CDR3 protein gets one entry after TCRdb re-called the 5' RACE reads with MiXCR. The sample comprises about 60,000 distinct CDR3 sequences, about an eighth of which are singletons, and roughly a tenth rests with the top ten. The sequenced sample consisted of whole blood. The receptor source for this set is an adult who was a healthcare worker with PCR-confirmed SARS-CoV-2 infection or an uninfected control (not recorded which).

This clonotype has a handful of counts. The V call is TRBV29-1, the J call TRBJ1-6; D perhaps matches TRBD1 (6 bases). CDR3 length: 14 amino acids. Germline CDR1 reads SQVTM; CDR2 reads ANQGSEA. Trimming left V 6 bases short and J 7 bases short, with 16 bases between. CDR3 sequence: CSVQGMGPNSPLHF. The CDR3 bases are TGCAGCGTCCAGGGGATGGGCCCCAATTCACCCCTCCACTTT.

This clonotype was seen a few times. V gene TRBV29-1 combines with J gene TRBJ2-1; weak D call: TRBD2 (6 bases). Deletions cut 4 bases from V and 1 base from J, with 8 bases between. Germline V gene lookup returns CDR1 SQVTM and CDR2 ANQGSEA. The CDR3 spans 13 residues. CDR3 nucleotides: TGCAGCGTTGTCGGGAGTTCCTACAATGAGCAGTTCTTC. Residues: CSVVGSSYNEQFF.

Only a few counts were recorded for this clonotype. The chain links TRBV2 to TRBJ1-3, with a possible D match to TRBD1 (6 bases). The CDR3 has 14 amino acids. V lost 8 bases to trimming and J lost 5 bases, with 16 bases between them. The germline gives CDR1 SNHLY, CDR2 FYNNEI. The CDR3 region has the DNA TGTGCCAGCTCCAACCCGCAGGGGAGAAACACCATATATTTT. Its protein is CASSNPQGRNTIYF.

This clonotype was detected a few times. V is TRBV7-3 and J is TRBJ2-2; tentatively, D is TRBD1 (5 bases). The V end lost 5 bases, the J end lost 0 bases, and 13 bases lay between the germline ends. From germline, CDR1 is SGHTA and CDR2 FQGTGA. The CDR3 totals 16 residues. The CDR3, as DNA: TGTGCCAGCAGCCCCCCGGGCAGGGCGAACACCGGGGAGCTGTTTTTT. Its protein product is CASSPPGRANTGELFF.